The clone carrying this T cell receptor beta chain was counted only a few times. Researchers ran the PCR with 60 Vbeta and 13 Jbeta primers. Some clones are missing from TCRdb's copy, which holds only in-frame ones; the method was immunoSEQ multiplex PCR. The data show 150,000 to 200,000 clones, roughly three quarters seen once. This entry comes from a study of cytomegalovirus exposure and HLA in healthy donors. In germline, CDR1 is SGDLS, CDR2 YYNGEE. The CDR3 sequence is 15 residues long. V lost 0 bases to trimming and J lost 3 bases, with 12 bases between them. The sequenced sample consisted of PBMCs. The rearrangement joins TRBV9 to TRBJ2-5; D is perhaps TRBD2 (5 bases). The clonotype was recovered from a woman aged 45-60 years in good health and CMV-seronegative. The CDR3 DNA is TGTGCCAGCAGCGTAGGGCTTCGGGGTGAAGAGACCCAGTACTTC. It translates to CASSVGLRGEETQYF.